These 13 T cell receptor beta chains came from one sample sequenced in a study of blood T cell repertoires in COVID-19. The data were produced by immunoSEQ multiplex PCR, yet TCRdb's version contains in-frame clones alone and is incomplete. The sample consists of 150,000 to 200,000 clones, 85% of them appearing once. Sequences were obtained from peripheral blood. These receptors were collected from a human donor with acute or convalescent COVID-19. The donor label of this sample is uncertain.

The V gene is TRBV2, the J gene TRBJ1-5, with no clear D. V was clipped by 3 bases and J by 7 bases, with 13 bases between them. CDR1 SNHLY and CDR2 FYNNEI come from the germline V gene. The CDR3 length is 14 residues. As DNA, the CDR3 is TGTGCCAGCAGTGATATCACTCGGTTACAGCCCCAGCATTTT. The encoded protein is CASSDITRLQPQHF.

The rearrangement joins TRBV5-4 to TRBJ1-2, with D maybe TRBD1 (6 bases). CDR1 and CDR2 (germline): SGHNT, YYREEE (reference sequence). Deletions cut 5 bases from V and 0 bases from J, with 11 bases between. The CDR3 consists of 14 residues. CDR3 loop: CASSYRQANYGYTF. Written as DNA, the CDR3 is TGTGCCAGCAGTTACCGACAGGCTAACTATGGCTACACCTTC.

V is TRBV3-1 (or the pseudogene TRBV3-2) and J is TRBJ1-1; D may be TRBD1 (5 bases). The germline gives CDR1 LGHDT, CDR2 YNNKEL (reference sequence). The CDR3 is 13 amino acids. Trimming took 4 bases from V and 5 from J, leaving 11 bases between them. CDR3 sequence (DNA): TGTGCCAGCAGCCCTAATCAGGGTACTGAAGCTTTCTTT. Residues: CASSPNQGTEAFF.

Concerning this clone itself: The sample carries other DNA sequences with the same CDR3. The V and J genes are TRBV5-1 and TRBJ2-3, with 9 bases fitting TRBD2. There are 16 residues in the CDR3. The germline V gene has CDR1 SGHRS and CDR2 YFSETQ. With V trimmed by 0 bases and J by 2 bases, 4 bases remained unmatched. The CDR3 reads CASSLGASGATDTQYF. For the CDR3, the DNA is TGCGCCAGCAGCTTGGGGGCTAGCGGGGCCACAGATACGCAGTATTTT.

The chain uses TRBV6-5 and TRBJ1-1; 9 nucleotides line up with TRBD1. V dropped 5 bases and J dropped 0; count of bases not matched to a gene: 1. CDR1 is MNHEY and CDR2 is SVGAGI in the germline V gene. The CDR3 contains 14 residues. The CDR3 reads CASSRDRVNTEAFF. The CDR3 DNA follows: TGTGCCAGCAGTCGGGACAGGGTGAACACTGAAGCTTTCTTT.

This rearrangement joins TRBV5-1 to TRBJ1-4; TRBD1 aligns across 9 bases. The V segment lost 4 bases and the J segment 6 bases; nucleotides outside the gene matches: 7. This CDR3 spans 15 amino acids. CDR1 and CDR2 (germline): SGHRS, YFSETQ. The CDR3 sequence: CASSPRTGDYEKLFF. DNA for the CDR3: TGCGCCAGCAGCCCCCGGACAGGGGATTATGAAAAACTGTTTTTT.

The genes are TRBV11-1 and TRBJ2-5; D gene ambiguous. The germline V and J ends were trimmed by 2 bases and 5 bases, with 6 bases remaining between them. This CDR3 region has 12 residues. The germline gives CDR1 SGHAT, CDR2 FQDESV (reference sequence). As DNA, the CDR3 is TGTGCCAGCAGCTTAAACCGGGAGACCCAGTACTTC. It yields the protein CASSLNRETQYF.

In its sample, this clone was seen once. The rearrangement uses TRBV11-2 and TRBJ2-3, with TRBD2 matching 7 bases. The CDR3 is 15 residues long. CDR1 is SGHAT and CDR2 is FQNNGV in the germline V gene. The J segment lost 1 base and the V segment lost 2 bases, leaving 3 bases of the junction unmatched. CDR3: CASSLKAGGTDTQYF. CDR3 nucleotide sequence: TGTGCCAGCAGCTTAAAGGCGGGGGGCACAGATACGCAGTATTTT.

By its share, this clone is medium-sized. The chain recombines TRBV4-1 with TRBJ2-7, with a weak D call TRBD1 (5 bases). The CDR3 length is 19 residues. Germline assignment: CDR1 MGHRA and CDR2 YSYEKL. The V and J ends lost 1 base and 4 bases respectively, with 26 bases between them. The CDR3 DNA sequence: TGCGCCAGCAGCCAAGGGGCCGGAGTTTTAGTTCATCAGGGTTACGAGCAGTACTTC. Translation gives CASSQGAGVLVHQGYEQYF.

This sequence joins TRBV4-1 and TRBJ2-1, with a tentative D call TRBD1 (6 bases). Germline CDR1 reads MGHRA; CDR2 reads YSYEKL. V gave up 1 base and J gave up 3 bases, with 10 bases separating them. This CDR3 spans 15 amino acids. The CDR3 nucleotides read TGCGCCAGCAGCCAAGCAGGGGCAGGCTACAATGAGCAGTTCTTC. Translation: CASSQAGAGYNEQFF.

V gene TRBV7-9 combines with J gene TRBJ1-2, with 7 bases matching TRBD1. CDR1 is SEHNR and CDR2 is FQNEAQ in the germline V gene (reference sequence). The ends lost 3 bases at V and 0 bases at J; junction bases unmatched: 4. The CDR3 spans 15 residues. CDR3 sequence: CASSFGQETNYGYTF. In nucleotides, the CDR3 is TGTGCCAGCAGCTTCGGACAGGAGACTAACTATGGCTACACCTTC. The entire variable domain, with the rest obtained from reference TRBV7-9 and TRBJ1-2, is as follows: DTGVSQNPRHKITKRGQNVTFRCDPISEHNRLYWYRQTLGQGPEFLTYFQNEAQLEKSRLLSDRFSAERPKGSFSTLEIQRTEQGDSAMYLCASSFGQETNYGYTFGSGTRLTVV.

The chain recombines TRBV3-1 (or the pseudogene TRBV3-2) with TRBJ1-1; D is ambiguous. Germline CDR1 and CDR2: LGHDT and YNNKEL (reference sequence). There are 14 residues in the CDR3. V lost 6 bases, J lost 5 bases, and 16 bases lay in between. The CDR3 loop reads CASSLDLPGTEAFF. The CDR3 DNA is TGTGCCAGCAGTCTGGACCTCCCGGGGACTGAAGCTTTCTTT.

The chain is built from TRBV3-1 (or the pseudogene TRBV3-2) and TRBJ2-2, with 7 bases lining up with TRBD2. There are 16 residues in the CDR3. CDR1 is LGHDT, CDR2 YNNKEL, per germline (reference sequence). V lost 2 bases and J lost 7; bases outside the gene matches: 10. This chain's CDR3 is CASSQKGEGRRGELFF. CDR3 nucleotide sequence: TGTGCCAGCAGCCAAAAAGGGGAGGGACGTCGCGGGGAGCTGTTTTTT.